This T cell receptor beta chain stems from a study of T-cell reconstitution after alpha-beta-depleted transplantation in children. V was cut by 6 bases and J by 3 bases, with 15 bases left in between. The V gene's germline CDR1 is SGHTA and CDR2 FQGNSA. This CDR3 spans 15 amino acids. The authors prepared the TCRbeta library with unique molecular identifiers. TCRdb processed the PCR reads anew with MiXCR; each CDR3 protein has one entry. Among some 300,000 distinct CDR3 sequences listed, about 9.5% were seen once. The table lists this clonotype with a few counts. The source of this sequence is a boy younger than two with acute myeloid leukemia, due to receive a stem cell transplant. The V gene is TRBV7-2, the J gene TRBJ1-5; tentatively, D is TRBD1 (6 bases). The sample here was PBMCs, taken before TCRalphabeta/CD19-depleted stem cell transplant. The CDR3 sequence: CASSQADRLNQPQHF. Written as DNA, the CDR3 is TGTGCCAGCAGTCAAGCCGACAGGCTCAATCAGCCCCAGCATTTT.